One and the same sample provided the 10 T cell receptor beta chains below, sequenced in a study of cytomegalovirus exposure and HLA in healthy donors. PCR was performed using 60 Vbeta and 13 Jbeta primers. Here immunoSEQ multiplex PCR was the method, and the copy in TCRdb shows in-frame clones only, minus some. The sample includes 310,000 or so clones, over 85% of them seen just once. The specimen was PBMCs. The receptor set was obtained from a woman between 18 and 29 years old in good health and CMV-seronegative.

V is TRBV4-2 and J is TRBJ2-1; possible D gene TRBD2, 6 bases. Looked up from germline, CDR1 is LGHNA and CDR2 is YNFKEQ. The CDR3 consists of 13 residues. Trimming shortened V by 4 bases and J by 8 bases, and 12 bases separated the two germline ends. The CDR3 loop is CASSPRRVDEQFF. The CDR3 bases are TGTGCCAGCAGCCCCCGGAGGGTGGATGAGCAGTTCTTC.

The chain joins TRBV10-3 to TRBJ2-2; possibly TRBD1 for D (6 bases). The germline V and J ends were trimmed by 11 bases and 6 bases, with 19 bases remaining between them. The germline gives CDR1 ENHRY, CDR2 SYGVKD. This CDR3 has 14 residues. CDR3 protein: CAVSGTIRAGELFF. The CDR3 DNA sequence: TGTGCCGTTTCTGGGACAATTCGGGCCGGGGAGCTGTTTTTT.

The chain couples TRBV7-9 to TRBJ1-4, with D perhaps TRBD1 (5 bases). The CDR3 is made up of 14 amino acids. Germline V gene lookup returns CDR1 SEHNR and CDR2 FQNEAQ (reference sequence). The ends were cut back, 1 base at V and 3 bases at J, with 6 bases in the middle. The CDR3 DNA sequence: TGTGCCAGCAGCTTAGTAGGGGCTAATGAAAAACTGTTTTTT. Its translation: CASSLVGANEKLFF.

This sequence joins TRBV11-2 and TRBJ1-1, with D perhaps TRBD1 (6 bases). The V and J ends lost 5 bases and 8 bases respectively, with 15 bases between them. CDR1 is SGHAT, CDR2 FQNNGV, per germline. The length of the CDR3 is 13 residues. CDR3 in DNA: TGTGCCAGCAGCGAGGGGGAGAGGGCGGAAGCTTTCTTT. The encoded protein is CASSEGERAEAFF.

The chain couples TRBV19 to TRBJ1-1; D is unclear. Germline V lookup: CDR1 LNHDA, CDR2 SQIVND (reference sequence). V shed 2 bases and J shed 0 bases, with 4 bases lying between them. The CDR3 consists of 13 residues. The CDR3 sequence is CASSIFMNTEAFF. In DNA, the CDR3 is TGTGCCAGTAGTATATTCATGAACACTGAAGCTTTCTTT.

The chain recombines TRBV4-1 with TRBJ2-3, with D possibly matching TRBD1 (5 bases). The V gene's germline CDR1 is MGHRA and CDR2 YSYEKL. V was cut by 2 bases and J by 1 base, with 10 bases left in between. The CDR3 runs 15 residues. The CDR3 spells CASSQYAQGTDTQYF. The CDR3 bases are TGCGCCAGCAGCCAATACGCACAGGGCACAGATACGCAGTATTTT.

The chain recombines TRBV27 with TRBJ2-3, with TRBD1 matching over 8 bases. The CDR3 contains 15 residues. The ends lost 3 bases at V and 4 bases at J; junction bases unmatched: 6. Germline CDR1 MNHEY, CDR2 SMNVEV (reference sequence). Written as DNA, the CDR3 is TGTGCCAGCAGTTTCGACGACAGGGGCGCAGATACGCAGTATTTT. Translated: CASSFDDRGADTQYF.

The chain is built from TRBV5-6 and TRBJ2-1; TRBD2 matches at 9 bases. Germline V gene data show CDR1 as SGHDT and CDR2 as YYEEEE. Trimming took 0 bases from V and 7 from J; bases not matched to a gene: 5. The CDR3 extends over 15 amino acids. The CDR3 sequence is CASSLGGGAGNEQFF. DNA for the CDR3: TGTGCCAGCAGCTTGGGCGGGGGGGCCGGAAATGAGCAGTTCTTC.

The chain employs TRBV19 and TRBJ1-1, with a possible D match to TRBD1 (6 bases). CDR3 length: 13 amino acids. The germline V gene has CDR1 LNHDA and CDR2 SQIVND (reference sequence). The ends were cut back, 4 bases at V and 8 bases at J, with 14 bases in the middle. The CDR3: CASSTTGLGEAFF. The CDR3 DNA follows: TGTGCCAGTAGTACGACAGGTTTGGGGGAAGCTTTCTTT. The whole variable domain, remainder taken from reference TRBV19 and TRBJ1-1, is DGGITQSPKYLFRKEGQNVTLSCEQNLNHDAMYWYRQDPGQGLRLIYYSQIVNDFQKGDIAEGYSVSREKKESFPLTVTSAQKNPTAFYLCASSTTGLGEAFFGQGTRLTVV.

The rearrangement uses TRBV11-2 and TRBJ2-3; 7 bases agree with TRBD1. Germline V gene lookup returns CDR1 SGHAT and CDR2 FQNNGV. Trimming cost V 5 bases and J 4 bases; bases outside gene matches: 3. The CDR3 covers 13 residues. The CDR3 DNA reads as TGTGCCAGCAGCCCACAGGGGTCAGATACGCAGTATTTT. It specifies CASSPQGSDTQYF.